These 19 T cell receptor beta chains were sequenced from one sample in a study of T cells after yellow fever vaccination. TCRdb re-called the 5' RACE reads with MiXCR, one entry per CDR3 protein. The table shows 250,000 or so distinct CDR3 sequences, with 6% to 7.5% occurring only once. The sequencing here drew on CD4+ T cells sorted from PBMCs, taken 15 days after the yellow fever booster vaccination. The receptors shown here come from a man in his thirties or forties who received the YFV17D yellow fever vaccine.

This clonotype occurred a few times. V gene TRBV5-1 combines with J gene TRBJ2-2; 7 bases agree with TRBD2. V was clipped by 0 bases and J by 2 bases; unmatched bases: 4. The germline V gene has CDR1 SGHRS and CDR2 YFSETQ. This CDR3 contains 16 residues. Here the CDR3 DNA reads TGCGCCAGCAGCTTGGTTCTAGCGGAAAACACCGGGGAGCTGTTTTTT. Its translation is CASSLVLAENTGELFF.

The chain uses TRBV6-1 and TRBJ2-2; TRBD1 might be the D (5 bases). V lost 7 bases, J lost 5 bases, and 17 bases lay in between. Germline V lookup: CDR1 MNHNS, CDR2 SASEGT. This CDR3 has 15 amino acids. The CDR3 reads CASIPSQGVTGELFF. The CDR3 DNA reads TGTGCCAGCATACCTAGTCAGGGTGTAACCGGGGAGCTGTTTTTT.

This clonotype was observed at least ten times. V usage is TRBV12-3 or TRBV12-4 and J usage is TRBJ1-1; 8 nucleotides match TRBD1. Trimming took 6 bases from V and 13 from J; bases not matched to a gene: 7. The CDR3 has 11 residues. The CDR3, as DNA: TGTGCCAGCAGCTCGACAGGGACAGGTTTCTTT. As protein: CASSSTGTGFF.

This clonotype was observed at least ten times. This chain joins TRBV7-6 and TRBJ1-5; D is ambiguous. V lost 1 base, J lost 5 bases, and 9 bases lay in between. Germline V lookup: CDR1 SGHVS, CDR2 FNYEAQ. The CDR3 is 14 residues long. This CDR3 reads CASSLVSGDQPQHF. In DNA, the CDR3 is TGTGCCAGCAGCTTAGTAAGCGGAGATCAGCCCCAGCATTTT. Looking up the rest from reference TRBV7-6 and TRBJ1-5 gives the full variable domain: GAGVSQSPRYKVTKRGQDVALRCDPISGHVSLYWYRQALGQGPEFLTYFNYEAQQDKSGLPNDRFSAERPEGSISTLTIQRTEQRDSAMYRCASSLVSGDQPQHFGDGTRLSIL.

This clonotype was counted between two and nine times. This chain uses TRBV20-1 with TRBJ2-4; D unresolved. The CDR3 spans 11 residues. The V end was cut by 3 bases, the J end by 8 bases, with 8 bases between. Germline CDR1 is DFQATT and CDR2 is SNEGSKA (reference sequence). CDR3 loop: CSARNLDIQYF. Here the CDR3 DNA reads TGCAGTGCTAGGAATCTGGACATTCAGTACTTC.

In its sample, this clonotype was seen a few times. The chain has TRBV7-2 and TRBJ2-4; possibly TRBD1 or TRBD2 for D (5 bases each). The CDR3 is made up of 13 amino acids. Germline V gene data show CDR1 as SGHTA and CDR2 as FQGNSA. The V gene lost 2 bases and the J gene lost 6 bases, with 8 bases spanning the gap. In DNA form, the CDR3 reads TGTGCCAGCAGCTTAATGGGACCAAACATTCAGTACTTC. Its translation: CASSLMGPNIQYF.

This chain links TRBV12-3 or TRBV12-4 with TRBJ2-5, with 8 bases that match TRBD2. The CDR3 runs to 17 residues. The ends lost 2 bases at V and 7 bases at J; junction bases unmatched: 15. In DNA, the CDR3 is TGTGCCAGCAGTTTAAGTCCTTCCAGAGACCTAGCGGGGACCCAGTACTTC. It specifies CASSLSPSRDLAGTQYF.

This clonotype was observed a few times. The genes are TRBV7-2 and TRBJ1-1; no definite D call. The CDR3 has 12 amino acids. Per the germline V gene, CDR1 is SGHTA and CDR2 is FQGNSA. V was cut by 2 bases and J by 5 bases, with 6 bases left in between. The CDR3 sequence: CASSLQETEAFF. DNA for the CDR3: TGTGCCAGCAGCTTACAGGAAACTGAAGCTTTCTTT.

The chain has TRBV19 and TRBJ2-5, with 12 bases lining up with TRBD2. V gave up 10 bases and J gave up 1 base; unmatched junction bases: 7. This CDR3 contains 15 residues. CDR1 LNHDA and CDR2 SQIVND come from the germline V gene (reference sequence). The CDR3 nucleotides are TGTGCCACCCGGACTAGCGGGACCATCCAAGAGACCCAGTACTTC. Translation: CATRTSGTIQETQYF.

In this sample, this clonotype turned up many times. CDR3 in DNA: TGCAGTGCTAGCCGGGGGGCTTGGGACACAGATACGCAGTATTTT. This translates into CSASRGAWDTDTQYF. V usage is TRBV20-1 and J usage is TRBJ2-3; perhaps TRBD2 as D (7 bases). Germline-derived CDR1 and CDR2 are DFQATT and SNEGSKA (reference sequence). The CDR3 loop spans 15 amino acids. Trimming pared 3 bases from V and 2 bases from J, leaving 15 bases between.

This clonotype was picked up many times. The V call is TRBV2, the J call TRBJ2-1; 12 bases map to TRBD2. CDR1 and CDR2 from the germline V gene are SNHLY and FYNNEI. With 7 bases clipped from V and 0 bases from J, the junction kept 4 bases outside the gene matches. CDR3 length equals 16 residues. The DNA of the CDR3 is TGTGCCAGCACCGGACTAGCGGGGAGCTCCTACAATGAGCAGTTCTTC. Its translation: CASTGLAGSSYNEQFF.

The sample holds many counts of this clonotype. This chain uses TRBV12-3 or TRBV12-4 with TRBJ2-7; D is ambiguous. Trimming took 3 bases from V and 5 from J, leaving 8 bases between them. The CDR3 totals 12 residues. CDR3 in amino acids: CASSLIRHEQYF. CDR3 DNA sequence: TGTGCCAGCAGTTTGATCCGACACGAGCAGTACTTC.

CDR3 protein: CSAIRGSGNQPQHF. The CDR3 coding sequence is TGCAGTGCTATAAGGGGCAGCGGCAATCAGCCCCAGCATTTT. The chain combines TRBV20-1 with TRBJ1-5, with D tentatively TRBD1 (5 bases). Germline CDR1 and CDR2: DFQATT and SNEGSKA (reference sequence). Trimming cost V 4 bases and J 2 bases, with 12 bases left between them. The CDR3 is 14 residues long.

The chain recombines TRBV20-1 with TRBJ1-1, with 7 positions matching TRBD1. The CDR3 runs 14 residues. The ends lost 0 bases at V and 4 bases at J; junction bases unmatched: 5. Germline V gives CDR1 DFQATT, CDR2 SNEGSKA (reference sequence). CDR3 coding DNA: TGCAGTGCTAGAGAGACAGGGCCGGGCACTGAAGCTTTCTTT. It specifies CSARETGPGTEAFF.

This clonotype showed up just a few times. This chain joins TRBV5-8 and TRBJ2-3; no clear D. This CDR3 has 13 amino acids. CDR1 and CDR2 from the germline V gene are SGHTS and YDEGEE. With 5 bases removed from V and 6 bases from J, the gap between germline ends came to 13 bases. The CDR3 reads CASRYTHPDTQYF. Written as DNA, the CDR3 is TGTGCCAGCAGGTATACCCATCCGGATACGCAGTATTTT.

The V call is TRBV6-1, the J call TRBJ2-2; 7 nucleotides line up with TRBD1. Losses at the gene ends were 6 bases for V and 3 bases for J; bases not matched to a gene: 4. The CDR3 loop spans 14 amino acids. Germline V CDR1 and CDR2: MNHNS, SASEGT. CDR3 sequence (DNA): TGTGCCAGCAGAGACAGGGTTGACACCGGGGAGCTGTTTTTT. Its translation: CASRDRVDTGELFF.

The rearrangement links TRBV6-5 to TRBJ2-2; maybe TRBD1 (6 bases). Trimming shortened V by 2 bases and J by 6 bases, and 10 bases separated the two germline ends. The length of the CDR3 is 14 residues. CDR1 and CDR2 (germline): MNHEY, SVGAGI. CDR3 sequence: CASSYEGVAGELFF. The CDR3 region has the DNA TGTGCCAGCAGTTACGAGGGGGTTGCCGGGGAGCTGTTTTTT.

A few counts support this clonotype. V is TRBV11-2 and J is TRBJ2-1; the D gene is possibly TRBD2 (6 bases). Germline loops: CDR1 SGHAT, CDR2 FQNNGV. V lost 4 bases and J lost 6, with 10 bases in between. CDR3 length: 13 residues. The CDR3 protein is CASSSEGFNEQFF. The CDR3 nucleotides are TGTGCCAGCAGCTCGGAGGGTTTCAATGAGCAGTTCTTC. Complete variable domain (other parts from reference TRBV11-2 and TRBJ2-1): EAGVAQSPRYKIIEKRQSVAFWCNPISGHATLYWYQQILGQGPKLLIQFQNNGVVDDSQLPKDRFSAERLKGVDSTLKIQPAKLEDSAVYLCASSSEGFNEQFFGPGTRLTVL.

The chain recombines TRBV7-2 with TRBJ1-2; the D gene is possibly TRBD1 (5 bases). CDR3 length: 14 residues. Deletions cut 5 bases from V and 5 bases from J, with 15 bases between. The germline CDR1 and CDR2 sequences are SGHTA and FQGNSA. The CDR3 nucleotides are TGTGCCAGCAGCCCCACCAGGGTCACTTATGGCTACACCTTC. It codes for CASSPTRVTYGYTF.